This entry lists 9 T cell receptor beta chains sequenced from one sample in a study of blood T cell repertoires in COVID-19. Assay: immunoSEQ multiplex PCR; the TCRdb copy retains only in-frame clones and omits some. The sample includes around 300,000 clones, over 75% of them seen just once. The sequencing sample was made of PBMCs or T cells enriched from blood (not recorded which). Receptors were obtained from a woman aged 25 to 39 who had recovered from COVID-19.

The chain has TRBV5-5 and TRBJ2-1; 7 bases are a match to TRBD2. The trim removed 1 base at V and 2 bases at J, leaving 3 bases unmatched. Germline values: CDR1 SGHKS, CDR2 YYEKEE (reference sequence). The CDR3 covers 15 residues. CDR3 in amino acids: CASSLTGGPYNEQFF. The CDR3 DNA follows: TGTGCCAGCAGCTTGACGGGGGGTCCCTACAATGAGCAGTTCTTC.

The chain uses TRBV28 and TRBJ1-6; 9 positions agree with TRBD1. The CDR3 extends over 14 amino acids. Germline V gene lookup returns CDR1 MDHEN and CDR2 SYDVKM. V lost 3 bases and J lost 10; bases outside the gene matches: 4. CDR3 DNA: TGTGCCAGCAGTTTCACAGGGGGCAGATCACCCCTCCACTTT. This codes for CASSFTGGRSPLHF.

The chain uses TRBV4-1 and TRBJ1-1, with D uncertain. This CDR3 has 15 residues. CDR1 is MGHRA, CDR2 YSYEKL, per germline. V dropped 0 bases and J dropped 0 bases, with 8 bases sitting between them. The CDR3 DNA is TGCGCCAGCAGCCAAGATCGGTCCCTGAACACTGAAGCTTTCTTT. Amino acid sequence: CASSQDRSLNTEAFF.

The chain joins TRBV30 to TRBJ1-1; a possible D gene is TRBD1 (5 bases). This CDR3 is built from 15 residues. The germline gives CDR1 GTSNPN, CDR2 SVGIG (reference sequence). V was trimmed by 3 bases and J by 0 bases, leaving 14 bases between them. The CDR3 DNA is TGTGCCTGGAGCCGCGGCAGGGTCATGAACACTGAAGCTTTCTTT. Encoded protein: CAWSRGRVMNTEAFF.

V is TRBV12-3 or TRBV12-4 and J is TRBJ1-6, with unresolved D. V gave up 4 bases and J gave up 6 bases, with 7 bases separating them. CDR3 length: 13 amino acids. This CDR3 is CASSWQINSPLHF. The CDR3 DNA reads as TGTGCCAGCAGTTGGCAAATTAATTCACCCCTCCACTTT.

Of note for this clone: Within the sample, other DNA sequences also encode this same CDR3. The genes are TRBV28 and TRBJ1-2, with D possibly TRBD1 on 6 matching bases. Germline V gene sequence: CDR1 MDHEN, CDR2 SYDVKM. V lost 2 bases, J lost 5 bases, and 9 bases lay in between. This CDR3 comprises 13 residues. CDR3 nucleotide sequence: TGTGCCAGCAGTTTAGGACAGCTATATGGCTACACCTTC. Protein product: CASSLGQLYGYTF.

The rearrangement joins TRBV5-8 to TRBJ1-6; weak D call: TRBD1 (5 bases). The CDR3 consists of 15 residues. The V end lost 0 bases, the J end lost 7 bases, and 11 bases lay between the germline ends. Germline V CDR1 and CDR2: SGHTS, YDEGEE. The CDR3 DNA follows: TGTGCCAGCAGCTTGGTGGCAGGGCGAAATTCACCCCTCCACTTT. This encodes CASSLVAGRNSPLHF. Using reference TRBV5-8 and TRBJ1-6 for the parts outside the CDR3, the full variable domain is EAGVTQSPTHLIKTRGQQATLRCSPISGHTSVYWYQQALGLGLQFLLWYDEGEERNRGNFPPRFSGRQFPNYSSELNVNALELEDSALYLCASSLVAGRNSPLHFGNGTRLTVT.

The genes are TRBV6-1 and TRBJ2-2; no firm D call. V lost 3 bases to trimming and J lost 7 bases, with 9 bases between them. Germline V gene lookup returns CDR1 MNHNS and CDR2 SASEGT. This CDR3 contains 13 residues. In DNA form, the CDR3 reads TGTGCCAGCAGTGAGGAGAGAATCGGGGAGCTGTTTTTT. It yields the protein CASSEERIGELFF.

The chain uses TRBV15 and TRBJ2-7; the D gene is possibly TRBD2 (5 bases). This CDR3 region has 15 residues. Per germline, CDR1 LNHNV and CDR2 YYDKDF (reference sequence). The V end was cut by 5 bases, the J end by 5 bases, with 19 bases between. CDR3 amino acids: CATSPENGVGHEQYF. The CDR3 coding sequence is TGTGCCACCAGCCCGGAGAACGGGGTTGGCCACGAGCAGTACTTC.